The rows below give T cell receptor beta chains drawn from one sample of a study of blood T cell repertoires in COVID-19. Sequencing was performed with immunoSEQ multiplex PCR; in TCRdb, only in-frame clones are kept and a portion is missing. The sample contains just under 350,000 clones, approximately 87% of which appear only once. Material: peripheral blood. The receptors shown here come from a woman aged 50 to 60 with COVID-19, enrolled during active disease. Both conserved end residues are part of each CDR3. Each record gives: J gene, V gene, clone size, D gene, CDR3 DNA, CDR3 protein. A D gene is named only where the DNA matches it firmly. Not every row has a clone size; where given, it reads once, few, many or a size class.

TRBJ2-5 | TRBV18 | . | TRBD2 | TGTGCCAGCTCATTACGACTAGCGACTGTCCAAGAGACCCAGTACTTC | CASSLRLATVQETQYF
TRBJ1-5 | TRBV20-1 | . | . | TGCAGTGCTAGTATCAGGGGACCGTATAGCAATCAGCCCCAGCATTTT | CSASIRGPYSNQPQHF
TRBJ2-1 | TRBV7-9 | . | TRBD2 | TGTGCCAGCAGCTTATACGGGACTACCTCCTACAATGAGCAGTTCTTC | CASSLYGTTSYNEQFF
TRBJ2-3 | TRBV6-6 | . | . | TGTGCCAGCAGTTACCTTCCAGTCCGATTCACAGATACGCAGTATTTT | CASSYLPVRFTDTQYF
TRBJ1-2 | TRBV11-3 | . | TRBD1 | TGTGCCAGCAGCCCGGGAGGGGGCCCTCAGATTGGTGGCTACACCTTC | CASSPGGGPQIGGYTF
TRBJ1-2 | TRBV30 | . | TRBD1 | TGTGCCTGGAGGACAGGACAGGGGATTGCCTATGGCTACACCTTC | CAWRTGQGIAYGYTF
TRBJ2-1 | TRBV2 | . | TRBD2 | TGTGCCAGCAGTGAAGCGCTTGGGGGACTAGTTCTTACAACGTACAATGAGCAGTTCTTC | CASSEALGGLVLTTYNEQFF
TRBJ1-1 | TRBV24-1 | once | . | TGTGCCACCAGTGACTGGACTAGGACTGAAGCTTTCTTT | CATSDWTRTEAFF
TRBJ2-2 | TRBV6-5 | . | . | TGTGCCAGCAGCAGGTTCCGGGATGCCGGGGAGCTGTTTTTT | CASSRFRDAGELFF
TRBJ2-5 | TRBV18 | once | . | TGTGCCAGCTCACCCGGGGTTGGAGAGACCCAGTACTTC | CASSPGVGETQYF
TRBJ1-2 | TRBV7-2 | . | . | TGTGCCAGCAGCTTTGGTGGAGTCAACTATGGCTACACCTTC | CASSFGGVNYGYTF
TRBJ2-1 | TRBV6-5 | . | . | TGTGCCAGCAGATCTGGACATTACAATGAGCAGTTCTTC | CASRSGHYNEQFF
TRBJ1-1 | TRBV19 | . | . | TGTGCCAGTAGCATGATCGGGAGTGGAGGGCCAAAGAACACTGAAGCTTTCTTT | CASSMIGSGGPKNTEAFF
TRBJ1-5 | TRBV5-1 | . | . | TGCGCCAGCAGCTTGGGAGGGAGCAATCAGCCCCAGCATTTT | CASSLGGSNQPQHF
TRBJ2-1 | TRBV5-1 | . | TRBD2 | TGCGCCAGTAGCTTGGGTCTAGCGGGAGTAGGGAGTGAGCAGTTCTTC | CASSLGLAGVGSEQFF
TRBJ1-2 | TRBV5-6 | . | TRBD1 | TGTGCCAGCAGGAAAAGACAGGGCCCGAACTATGGCTACACCTTC | CASRKRQGPNYGYTF
TRBJ1-2 | TRBV5-6 | . | . | TGTGCCAGCAGCTTGCGAGGCACCTACTATGGCTACACCTTC | CASSLRGTYYGYTF
TRBJ2-7 | TRBV4-2 | . | TRBD2 | TGTGCCAGCAGCCAAGATCTAGCGGGATCCTACGAGCAGTACTTC | CASSQDLAGSYEQYF
TRBJ2-3 | TRBV29-1 | . | TRBD2 | TGCACCTTTAGCGGGAGCACAGATACGCAGTATTTT | CTFSGSTDTQYF
TRBJ2-2 | TRBV5-4 | . | TRBD2 | TGTGCCAGCAGCTTGCTGCGGGAGAGGAACACCGGGGAGCTGTTTTTT | CASSLLRERNTGELFF
TRBJ2-1 | TRBV5-3 | few | . | TGTGCCAGAAGCGCTGACATCTACAATGAGCAGTTCTTC | CARSADIYNEQFF
TRBJ2-5 | TRBV3-1/TRBV3-2 | . | . | TGTGCCAGCAGCTCGGATTCAAGGGGGACCCAGTACTTC | CASSSDSRGTQYF
TRBJ2-2 | TRBV18 | . | . | TGTGCCAGCTCACCCTACAGGGACACCGGGGAGCTGTTTTTT | CASSPYRDTGELFF
TRBJ2-7 | TRBV27 | . | TRBD2 | TGTGCCAGCAGTTTATCATTTAGCGGGAGATGGGGGCAGTACTTC | CASSLSFSGRWGQYF
TRBJ2-3 | TRBV14 | . | TRBD2 | TGTGCCAGCAGCCGACTAGCGGGGGTGCACACAGATACGCAGTATTTT | CASSRLAGVHTDTQYF
TRBJ2-7 | TRBV10-3 | few | . | TGTGCCGCCTCAAGAGGGGGGGACTACGAGCAGTACTTC | CAASRGGDYEQYF
TRBJ1-1 | TRBV9 | . | . | TGTGCCAGCAGCCCCCGGAGGGGTGACACTGAAGCTTTCTTT | CASSPRRGDTEAFF
TRBJ2-1 | TRBV18 | . | . | TGTGCCAGCTCACCACCGTCCAGCGGCTACAATGAGCAGTTCTTC | CASSPPSSGYNEQFF
TRBJ2-3 | TRBV23-1 | . | TRBD1 | TGCGCCAGCAGTCAATCGTTCGCGACCCAGGACAGGGCGGGCGGCACAGATACGCAGTATTTT | CASSQSFATQDRAGGTDTQYF
TRBJ2-7 | TRBV5-1 | . | TRBD1 | TGCGCCAGCAGCATCGGACAGGGGAAGTACGAGCAGTACTTC | CASSIGQGKYEQYF
TRBJ2-7 | TRBV9 | few | TRBD2 | TGTGCCAGCTCCAAGGGACTAGCGTATAGCTCCTACGAGCAGTACTTC | CASSKGLAYSSYEQYF
TRBJ2-7 | TRBV3-1/TRBV3-2 | once | TRBD1 | TGTGCCAGCAGCCCTCCGGGTGCAGGGGGATCCTACGAGCAGTACTTC | CASSPPGAGGSYEQYF
TRBJ1-2 | TRBV27 | . | . | TGTGCCAGCAGTTCCCGTTCGGTCCGGGGATTCCCTGGCTACACCTTC | CASSSRSVRGFPGYTF
TRBJ2-1 | TRBV14 | . | . | TGTGCCAGCAGCCCAGCAGGGGCCCGCGGGGGTGAGCAGTTCTTC | CASSPAGARGGEQFF
TRBJ2-1 | TRBV2 | . | . | TGTGCCAGCAGTGAACGGGGCGGGATGGGGAATGAGCAGTTCTTC | CASSERGGMGNEQFF
TRBJ1-1 | TRBV2 | . | . | TGTGCCAGCAGTCCCCAGGGGAGCGGTTTCTTT | CASSPQGSGFF
TRBJ1-3 | TRBV25-1 | . | . | TGTGCCAGCGTTTCATCTGGAAACACCATATATTTT | CASVSSGNTIYF
TRBJ2-7 | TRBV5-6 | . | TRBD2 | TGTGCCAGCAGCCCCCGGACTAGCGGGCCCTACGAGCAGTACTTC | CASSPRTSGPYEQYF
TRBJ2-5 | TRBV7-7 | . | TRBD2 | TGTGCCAGCAGCTTAACCTGGGCGGGAGCGGTGGAGACCCAGTACTTC | CASSLTWAGAVETQYF
TRBJ2-2 | TRBV5-5 | . | . | TGTGCCAGCAGCCGCGACAGTGCGCTGAACACCGGGGAGCTGTTTTTT | CASSRDSALNTGELFF
TRBJ1-3 | TRBV5-6 | . | . | TGTGCCAGCAGCTTGATGTCCCTCTCTGGAAACACCATATATTTT | CASSLMSLSGNTIYF
TRBJ1-3 | TRBV6-5 | . | . | TGTGCCAGCAGGAGGGAAAACACCATATATTTT | CASRRENTIYF
TRBJ2-5 | TRBV20-1 | . | . | TGCAGTGCTATCAGGCAAGAGACCCAGTACTTC | CSAIRQETQYF
TRBJ2-5 | TRBV5-1 | once | . | TGCGCCAGCAGCTTGGCCGCGACAGAAGAGACCCAGTACTTC | CASSLAATEETQYF
TRBJ1-5 | TRBV5-1 | once | TRBD1 | TGCGCCAGCAGCGCGACTACAGGGGGCGGTCAGCCCCAGCATTTT | CASSATTGGGQPQHF